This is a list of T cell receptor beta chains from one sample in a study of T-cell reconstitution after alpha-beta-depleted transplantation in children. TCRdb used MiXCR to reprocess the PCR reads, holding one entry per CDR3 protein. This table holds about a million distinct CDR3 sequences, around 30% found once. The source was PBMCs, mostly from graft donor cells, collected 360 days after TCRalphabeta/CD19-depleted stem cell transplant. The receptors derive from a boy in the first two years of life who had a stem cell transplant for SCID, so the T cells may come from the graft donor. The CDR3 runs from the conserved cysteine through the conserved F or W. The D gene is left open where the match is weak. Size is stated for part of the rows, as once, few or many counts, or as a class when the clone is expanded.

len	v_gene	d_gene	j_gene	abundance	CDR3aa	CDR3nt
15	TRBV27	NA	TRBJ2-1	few	CASSLQRRLFHEQFF	TGTGCCAGCAGCTTACAGCGGAGGTTATTTCATGAGCAGTTCTTC
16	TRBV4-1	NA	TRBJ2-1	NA	CASSQVETGSYNEQFF	TGCGCCAGCAGCCAAGTAGAGACGGGGTCCTACAATGAGCAGTTCTTC
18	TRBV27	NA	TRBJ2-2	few	CASSFPLLPGQNTGELFF	TGTGCCAGCAGTTTTCCTCTACTTCCAGGCCAAAACACCGGGGAGCTGTTTTTT
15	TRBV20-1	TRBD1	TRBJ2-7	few	CSASSRDRGQNEQYF	TGCAGTGCTAGTTCCCGGGACAGGGGTCAGAACGAGCAGTACTTC
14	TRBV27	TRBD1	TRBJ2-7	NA	CASRPQTGWYEQYF	TGTGCCAGCAGACCGCAGACAGGGTGGTACGAGCAGTACTTC
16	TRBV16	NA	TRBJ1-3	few	CASSQLVRSRGNTIYF	TGTGCCAGCAGCCAGCTTGTTCGAAGTCGTGGAAACACCATATATTTT
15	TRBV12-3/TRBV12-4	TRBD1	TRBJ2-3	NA	CASRGNTGVTDTQYF	TGTGCCAGCAGGGGAAATACAGGGGTCACAGATACGCAGTATTTT
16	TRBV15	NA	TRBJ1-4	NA	CATSRGDSATNEKLFF	TGTGCCACCAGCAGAGGCGACAGTGCAACTAATGAAAAACTGTTTTTT
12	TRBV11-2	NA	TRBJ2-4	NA	CASSLEGSLQYF	TGTGCCAGCAGCTTAGAAGGGTCCCTTCAGTACTTC
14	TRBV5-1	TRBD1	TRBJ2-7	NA	CASRPSDRVSEQYF	TGCGCCAGCAGACCCTCGGACAGGGTCTCCGAGCAGTACTTC
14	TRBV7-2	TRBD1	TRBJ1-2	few	CASSYRGRWSGYTF	TGTGCCAGCAGCTACAGGGGCCGATGGTCTGGCTACACCTTC
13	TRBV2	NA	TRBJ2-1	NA	CASRGGTGVVQFF	TGTGCCAGCAGGGGGGGGACAGGTGTGGTGCAGTTCTTC
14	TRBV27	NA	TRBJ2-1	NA	CASSFFRGNNEQFF	TGTGCCAGCAGTTTTTTTAGGGGCAACAATGAGCAGTTCTTC
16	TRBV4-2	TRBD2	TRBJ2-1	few	CASSQGTSALLDEQFF	TGTGCCAGCAGCCAAGGGACTAGCGCGCTGTTGGATGAGCAGTTCTTC
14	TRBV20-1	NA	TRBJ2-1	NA	CSARVLPQNSEQFF	TGCAGTGCTAGAGTTCTGCCCCAGAACAGTGAGCAGTTCTTC
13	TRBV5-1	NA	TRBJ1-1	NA	CASSLQDYTEAFF	TGCGCCAGCAGCTTGCAAGACTACACTGAAGCTTTCTTT
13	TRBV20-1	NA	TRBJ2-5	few	CSARVGKGETQYF	TGCAGTGCTAGAGTGGGAAAGGGGGAGACCCAGTACTTC
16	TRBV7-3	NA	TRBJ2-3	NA	CASSLIPGTSTDTQYF	TGTGCCAGCAGCTTAATTCCGGGGACTAGCACAGATACGCAGTATTTT
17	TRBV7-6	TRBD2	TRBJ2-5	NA	CASSVWGTSGGGETQYF	TGTGCCAGCAGCGTCTGGGGGACTAGCGGGGGCGGAGAGACCCAGTACTTC
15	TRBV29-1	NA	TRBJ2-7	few	CSVEVSKGSPYEQYF	TGCAGCGTTGAAGTGTCGAAGGGTTCCCCCTACGAGCAGTACTTC
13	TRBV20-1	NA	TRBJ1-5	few	CSASLVRNQPQHF	TGCAGTGCTAGTCTGGTGCGCAATCAGCCCCAGCATTTT
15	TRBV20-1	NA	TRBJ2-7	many	CSASPLETLRLEQYF	TGCAGTGCTAGTCCGCTGGAGACCCTTCGTCTCGAGCAGTACTTC